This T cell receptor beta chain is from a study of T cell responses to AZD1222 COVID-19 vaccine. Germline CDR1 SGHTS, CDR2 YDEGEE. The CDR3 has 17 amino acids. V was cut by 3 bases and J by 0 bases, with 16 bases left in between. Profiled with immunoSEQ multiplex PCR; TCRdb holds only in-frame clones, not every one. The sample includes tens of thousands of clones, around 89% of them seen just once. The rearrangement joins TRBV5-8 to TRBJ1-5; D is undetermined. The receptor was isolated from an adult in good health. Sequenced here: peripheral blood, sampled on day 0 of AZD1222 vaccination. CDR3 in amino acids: CASSSYLAFDSNQPQHF. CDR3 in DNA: TGTGCCAGCAGCTCCTACCTGGCATTCGATAGCAATCAGCCCCAGCATTTT.